This T cell receptor beta chain was observed in a study of OX40 agonist ivuxolimab in advanced cancers. This CDR3 is built from 13 residues. The germline V gene encodes CDR1 SGHRS and CDR2 YFSETQ. Deletions cut 8 bases from V and 4 bases from J, with 15 bases between. Only in-frame clones appear in the TCRdb table, and some are missing; sequencing was by immunoSEQ multiplex PCR. The sample records about 120,000 clones, over 85% being singletons. This specimen consisted of CD4+ or CD8+ T cells sorted from blood, obtained in a trial of the OX40 agonist ivuxolimab. The rearrangement links TRBV5-1 to TRBJ1-1; no reliable D call. The clonotype comes from an adult with an advanced solid tumor such as melanoma, head and neck, liver or kidney cancer. The CDR3 protein is CASRMGVGTEAFF. The CDR3 DNA sequence: TGCGCCAGTCGTATGGGAGTTGGCACTGAAGCTTTCTTT. The whole variable domain, filled in from reference TRBV5-1 and TRBJ1-1, reads KAGVTQTPRYLIKTRGQQVTLSCSPISGHRSVSWYQQTPGQGLQFLFEYFSETQRNKGNFPGRFSGRQFSNSRSEMNVSTLELGDSALYLCASRMGVGTEAFFGQGTRLTVV.